The clone carrying this T cell receptor beta chain has a handful of counts. The sample originates from a study of early T cells in non-severe SARS-CoV-2 infection. Unique molecular identifiers were attached to individual cDNA molecules. One entry per CDR3 protein, called by TCRdb with MiXCR from the 5' RACE reads. The profile covers more than 65,000 distinct CDR3 sequences, with roughly 13% appearing a single time and about 5% taken by the ten largest. The CDR3 runs to 13 residues. Germline trimming cut 5 bases from V and 8 bases from J; bases unmatched to any gene: 7. The germline CDR1 and CDR2 sequences are SGHVS and FQNEAQ.

This TCR was sampled from an adult who was a healthcare worker with PCR-confirmed SARS-CoV-2 infection or an uninfected control (not recorded which). Specimen: whole blood. The J gene is TRBJ1-1, the V gene TRBV7-8; 8 bases map to TRBD1. The CDR3: CASSMQGAGEAFF. Here the CDR3 DNA reads TGTGCCAGCAGCATGCAGGGGGCTGGGGAAGCTTTCTTT.